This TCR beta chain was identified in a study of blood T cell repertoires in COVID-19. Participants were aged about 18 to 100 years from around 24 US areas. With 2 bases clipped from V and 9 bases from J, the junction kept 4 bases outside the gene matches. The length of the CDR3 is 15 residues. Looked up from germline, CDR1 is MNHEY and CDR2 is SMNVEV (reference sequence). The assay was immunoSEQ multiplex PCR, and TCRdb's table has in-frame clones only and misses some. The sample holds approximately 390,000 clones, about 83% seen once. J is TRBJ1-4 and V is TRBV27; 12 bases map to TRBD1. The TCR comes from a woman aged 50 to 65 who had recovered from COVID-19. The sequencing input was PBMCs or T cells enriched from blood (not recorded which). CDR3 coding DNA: TGTGCCAGCAGTTTAGGGACAGGGGGCGGAAAAAAACTGTTTTTT. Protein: CASSLGTGGGKKLFF. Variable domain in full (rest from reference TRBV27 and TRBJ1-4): EAQVTQNPRYLITVTGKKLTVTCSQNMNHEYMSWYRQDPGLGLRQIYYSMNVEVTDKGDVPEGYKVSRKEKRNFPLILESPSPNQTSLYFCASSLGTGGGKKLFFGSGTQLSVL.